The sample holds a few counts of the clone carrying this T cell receptor (beta chain). Its cognate antigen is unknown. Use of 60 Vbeta and 13 Jbeta primers characterized the PCR. Assay: immunoSEQ multiplex PCR; the TCRdb copy retains only in-frame clones and omits some. This sample has about 94,000 clones, with 7.5% to 8.5% found just once. The data derive from a study of cytomegalovirus exposure and HLA in healthy donors. Study-level points and caveats: The authors considered a cluster of highly shared sequence variants likely to be a sequencing artifact. Near-uniform donor sequencing depth was presumed by presence/absence analyses.

Germline-derived CDR1 and CDR2 are SNHLY and FYNNEI. This CDR3 spans 21 amino acids. After removal of 6 bases from V and 4 bases from J, the junction contained 20 bases not matched to a gene. The sequencing sample was made of PBMCs. The J gene is TRBJ2-1, the V gene TRBV2; 14 bases match TRBD2. The origin of this receptor is a man aged 45-60 years in good health and CMV-seronegative. The CDR3 region is CASSPERGGLAGAPGYNEQFF. The CDR3 nucleotides are TGTGCCAGCAGCCCAGAACGAGGGGGACTAGCGGGGGCCCCGGGATACAATGAGCAGTTCTTC.